The clone carrying this TCR beta chain was seen a handful of times. Regarding treatment: randomized to nivolumab then ipilimumab (arm A) or the reverse (arm B). Patients had received no earlier DNA-damaging chemotherapy. This sample stems from a study of sequential checkpoint blockade in melanoma. Whole-study context: TCRbeta immunosequencing was performed on DNA from roughly 90 pretreatment melanoma tumor samples. Some 22 patients had tumor biopsies before treatment and at week 13.

Measured with immunoSEQ multiplex PCR; TCRdb has only the in-frame clones, and not every one. The sample lists roughly 9,200 clones, roughly 23% seen once, with approximately 12% in the top ten. After removal of 3 bases from V and 4 bases from J, the junction contained 7 bases not matched to a gene. This CDR3 comprises 15 residues. Germline V gene data show CDR1 as SQVTM and CDR2 as ANQGSEA. The TCR sequence derives from a human donor with melanoma. The gene calls are TRBV29-1 and TRBJ2-1, with 9 bases identical to TRBD2. Specimen: tumor tissue (inferred from file names), collected from a patient given nivolumab and ipilimumab in sequence. The CDR3 reads CSVEWSSGAYNEQFF. In DNA form, the CDR3 reads TGCAGCGTTGAGTGGTCTAGCGGGGCGTACAATGAGCAGTTCTTC.